What follows are 23 T cell receptor beta chains derived from one specimen sequenced in a study of Ad26.COV2.S vaccination and SARS-CoV-2 variants. The assay was immunoSEQ multiplex PCR, and TCRdb's table has in-frame clones only and misses some. The sample contains about 390,000 clones, approximately 90% of which appear only once. Regarding treatment: some 20 received Ad26.COV2.S at low or high dose, single or two shots; about 5 received placebo; per-sample allocation not given. Repertoires come from day 63 after the first vaccine or placebo injection. The sample consisted of peripheral blood, taken in a trial of Ad26.COV2.S vaccine versus placebo. These receptors were taken from a person between 18 and 59 years old who received the Ad26.COV2.S COVID-19 vaccine or a placebo.

J is TRBJ2-3 and V is TRBV6-5, with D possibly matching TRBD1 (5 bases). CDR3 length: 14 residues. The germline V gene has CDR1 MNHEY and CDR2 SVGAGI. Trimming removed 7 bases at V and 5 bases at J, with 16 bases between. Here the CDR3 DNA reads TGTGCCAGCAAAAAAAGGGGTCTGATAGATACGCAGTATTTT. Its translation: CASKKRGLIDTQYF.

This chain joins TRBV6-5 and TRBJ1-1; possibly TRBD1 for D (6 bases). Germline CDR1 and CDR2: MNHEY and SVGAGI. V was cut by 8 bases and J by 4 bases, with 11 bases left in between. The CDR3 is 12 amino acids. CDR3 amino acids: CASVYRATEAFF. CDR3 DNA sequence: TGTGCCAGCGTGTACAGGGCCACTGAAGCTTTCTTT.

The V and J genes are TRBV7-8 and TRBJ2-7; D gene ambiguous. CDR3 length equals 16 residues. From germline, CDR1 is SGHVS and CDR2 FQNEAQ. V was clipped by 5 bases and J by 0 bases, with 17 bases between them. The CDR3 sequence: CASSLQSAGLSYEQYF. The CDR3 DNA is TGTGCCAGCAGCCTCCAGTCAGCAGGCCTCTCCTACGAGCAGTACTTC.

This chain links TRBV4-3 with TRBJ2-2, with 7 nucleotides matching TRBD1. With V trimmed by 4 bases and J by 3 bases, 2 bases remained unmatched. Germline values: CDR1 LGHNA, CDR2 YSLEER. The length of the CDR3 is 14 residues. CDR3 in DNA: TGCGCCAGCAGCCTTGGACAGGACACCGGGGAGCTGTTTTTT. This sequence encodes CASSLGQDTGELFF.

This clone was detected only a few times. V gene TRBV5-5 combines with J gene TRBJ1-6, with D possibly matching TRBD1 (6 bases). The V end was cut by 2 bases, the J end by 7 bases, with 10 bases between. Germline loops: CDR1 SGHKS, CDR2 YYEKEE (reference sequence). The CDR3 extends over 14 amino acids. The CDR3 loop reads CASSFIQGNSPLHF. The CDR3 region has the DNA TGTGCCAGCAGCTTTATACAGGGCAATTCACCCCTCCACTTT.

This chain uses TRBV4-3 with TRBJ1-2; D is undetermined. The V end lost 4 bases, the J end lost 1 base, and 4 bases lay between the germline ends. Germline assignment: CDR1 LGHNA and CDR2 YSLEER. There are 12 residues in the CDR3. CDR3 nucleotide sequence: TGCGCCAGCAGCCGTTATAACTATGGCTACACCTTC. Translated: CASSRYNYGYTF.

V and J are TRBV18 and TRBJ2-5; D unresolved. Germline V lookup: CDR1 KGHSH, CDR2 LQKENI. V lost 0 bases and J lost 4, with 6 bases in between. The CDR3 extends over 13 amino acids. The CDR3: CASSPPPGETQYF. CDR3 sequence (DNA): TGTGCCAGCTCACCACCCCCGGGAGAGACCCAGTACTTC.

The genes are TRBV27 and TRBJ2-1; D gene uncertain. The CDR3 spans 12 residues. V dropped 3 bases and J dropped 7 bases, with 7 bases sitting between them. Germline V lookup: CDR1 MNHEY, CDR2 SMNVEV (reference sequence). This CDR3 reads CASSFVGNEQFF. The CDR3 DNA follows: TGTGCCAGCAGTTTTGTCGGGAATGAGCAGTTCTTC.

The rearrangement joins TRBV12-5 to TRBJ2-7, with D uncertain. Between the trimmed V and J ends, which lost 4 bases and 4 bases, there was a span of 8 bases. Germline CDR1 reads LGHNT; CDR2 reads FRNRAP. The CDR3 sequence is 12 residues long. CDR3 nucleotide sequence: TGTGCTAGTGGTTCCCTGGATTACGAGCAGTACTTC. Encoded protein: CASGSLDYEQYF.

The V call is TRBV27, the J call TRBJ1-1, with 7 bases fitting TRBD1. Germline assignment: CDR1 MNHEY and CDR2 SMNVEV (reference sequence). This CDR3 has 15 residues. J was trimmed by 0 bases and V by 7 bases; bases with no gene match: 8. The CDR3 protein is CASTLTGTMNTEAFF. In DNA form, the CDR3 reads TGTGCCAGCACTTTGACAGGGACCATGAACACTGAAGCTTTCTTT.

The chain recombines TRBV29-1 with TRBJ1-2; no firm D call. V was clipped by 0 bases and J by 6 bases, with 11 bases between them. The CDR3 extends over 13 amino acids. The germline V gene has CDR1 SQVTM and CDR2 ANQGSEA. For the CDR3, the DNA is TGCAGCGTTGAAGATCCCGGGCGGAATGGCTACACCTTC. It codes for CSVEDPGRNGYTF.

The chain carries TRBV7-9 and TRBJ2-4; D unclear. The CDR3 runs 14 residues. With 2 bases removed from V and 2 bases from J, the gap between germline ends came to 7 bases. Germline V lookup: CDR1 SEHNR, CDR2 FQNEAQ (reference sequence). This CDR3 reads CASSLTASKNIQYF. The CDR3 coding sequence is TGTGCCAGCAGCTTAACAGCGTCCAAAAACATTCAGTACTTC.

The chain carries TRBV28 and TRBJ2-5; TRBD1 matches 7 bases. The germline V gene has CDR1 MDHEN and CDR2 SYDVKM. This CDR3 is 14 amino acids long. The V segment lost 6 bases and the J segment 2 bases; nucleotides outside the gene matches: 6. The CDR3 sequence: CASSRWGQQETQYF. The CDR3 nucleotides read TGTGCCAGCAGCCGATGGGGACAGCAAGAGACCCAGTACTTC.

The V gene is TRBV4-3, the J gene TRBJ2-3, with 7 bases matching TRBD1. CDR1 LGHNA and CDR2 YSLEER come from the germline V gene. V shed 0 bases and J 5 bases; nucleotides not matched to a gene: 5. The CDR3 consists of 15 residues. The CDR3 coding sequence is TGCGCCAGCAGCCAAGACCCAGGGGGTAGAGATACGCAGTATTTT. Encoded protein: CASSQDPGGRDTQYF.

In its sample, this clone was seen once. The rearrangement links TRBV6-5 to TRBJ2-7; no reliable D call. V shed 2 bases and J shed 3 bases, with 14 bases lying between them. This CDR3 has 15 amino acids. Looked up from germline, CDR1 is MNHEY and CDR2 is SVGAGI. The CDR3 sequence is CASSYRHSLIYEQYF. The CDR3 coding sequence is TGTGCCAGCAGTTACCGACACTCCCTGATCTACGAGCAGTACTTC.

This CDR3 reads CASSLGTGAGQPQHF. The CDR3 DNA reads TGCGCCAGCAGCTTGGGGACAGGGGCAGGCCAGCCCCAGCATTTT. The chain employs TRBV5-1 and TRBJ1-5; 9 bases agree with TRBD1. The V gene's germline CDR1 is SGHRS and CDR2 YFSETQ. Trimming took 0 bases from V and 7 from J; bases not matched to a gene: 5. This CDR3 has 15 amino acids.

V gene TRBV5-6 combines with J gene TRBJ1-5; D is unresolved. The V end was cut by 1 base, the J end by 5 bases, with 13 bases between. The CDR3 is 15 residues long. Germline CDR1 SGHDT, CDR2 YYEEEE. CDR3: CASSLFTRLDQPQHF. The CDR3 nucleotides read TGTGCCAGCAGCTTGTTTACTCGTCTGGATCAGCCCCAGCATTTT.

The CDR3 DNA is TGTGCCAGCAGCTTAACAGGAGCCCAAGAGACCCAGTACTTC. Amino acid sequence: CASSLTGAQETQYF. This rearrangement joins TRBV7-2 to TRBJ2-5, with D possibly TRBD1 on 5 matching bases. With 2 bases removed from V and 1 base from J, the gap between germline ends came to 8 bases. The CDR3 length is 14 residues. Germline lookup yields CDR1 SGHTA and CDR2 FQGNSA.

The V gene is TRBV28, the J gene TRBJ1-6, with a possible D match to TRBD1 (6 bases). CDR1 MDHEN and CDR2 SYDVKM come from the germline V gene. The CDR3 has 15 amino acids. V was shortened by 2 bases and J by 6 bases, with 11 bases between the two germline ends. For the CDR3, the DNA is TGTGCCAGCAGTTTAGGGGGGGCGAGTAATTCACCCCTCCACTTT. Translation gives CASSLGGASNSPLHF.

The chain links TRBV12-3 or TRBV12-4 to TRBJ1-2, with 8 bases identical to TRBD1. This CDR3 region has 12 residues. V was clipped by 8 bases and J by 7 bases; unmatched bases: 6. The CDR3 loop reads CASDRGTGGYTF. CDR3 in DNA: TGTGCCAGCGACCGTGGGACAGGTGGCTACACCTTC.

The rearrangement links TRBV7-9 to TRBJ1-5; D gene unclear. The CDR3 has 15 amino acids. Trimming took 5 bases from V and 1 from J, leaving 12 bases between them. Germline assignment: CDR1 SEHNR and CDR2 FQNEAQ (reference sequence). The CDR3 region is CASSPTGPSNQPQHF. CDR3 coding DNA: TGTGCCAGCAGCCCGACGGGCCCGAGCAATCAGCCCCAGCATTTT.

The chain uses TRBV7-9 and TRBJ2-7; 7 bases line up with TRBD2. V was pared by 5 bases and J by 3 bases, with 13 bases of the junction left unmatched. The CDR3 sequence is 16 residues long. Germline V CDR1 and CDR2: SEHNR, FQNEAQ (reference sequence). CDR3 DNA sequence: TGTGCCAGCAGCCCGCTCCCGGGGGGTAAGAACTACGAGCAGTACTTC. Protein: CASSPLPGGKNYEQYF. The variable domain in full, completed from reference TRBV7-9 and TRBJ2-7, reads DTGVSQNPRHKITKRGQNVTFRCDPISEHNRLYWYRQTLGQGPEFLTYFQNEAQLEKSRLLSDRFSAERPKGSFSTLEIQRTEQGDSAMYLCASSPLPGGKNYEQYFGPGTRLTVT.

J is TRBJ1-4 and V is TRBV7-8; TRBD1 agrees at 9 bases. This CDR3 region has 17 residues. With V trimmed by 2 bases and J by 0 bases, 4 bases remained unmatched. From germline, CDR1 is SGHVS and CDR2 FQNEAQ. The CDR3 loop is CASSLYRTGATNEKLFF. CDR3 nucleotides: TGTGCCAGCAGCTTATACCGGACAGGGGCAACTAATGAAAAACTGTTTTTT.